This T cell receptor (beta chain) emerged from a study of T cells in localized non-small cell lung cancer. Profiling relied on immunoSEQ multiplex PCR, and the TCRdb table lists in-frame clones only, not all of them. The table lists 50,000 to 60,000 clones, around three quarters of them singletons. This clone was detected once. Its antigen is as yet unknown. Germline values: CDR1 SQVTM, CDR2 ANQGSEA. The CDR3 contains 13 residues. The ends were cut back, 4 bases at V and 4 bases at J, with 13 bases in the middle. Study-wide results and limits: Adjacent lung tissue had a median approximately 57 of the top 100 clones found in the tumor. A denser population of T cells in blood accompanied longer overall survival.

Here the sequenced sample was PBMCs, taken before any cancer treatment. The clonotype originates from a woman aged 35-70 years with stage II lung adenocarcinoma. V gene TRBV29-1 combines with J gene TRBJ2-5; D unclear. The CDR3 reads CSVVRRSLETQYF. The CDR3 nucleotides are TGCAGCGTTGTGAGACGAAGCCTAGAGACCCAGTACTTC.